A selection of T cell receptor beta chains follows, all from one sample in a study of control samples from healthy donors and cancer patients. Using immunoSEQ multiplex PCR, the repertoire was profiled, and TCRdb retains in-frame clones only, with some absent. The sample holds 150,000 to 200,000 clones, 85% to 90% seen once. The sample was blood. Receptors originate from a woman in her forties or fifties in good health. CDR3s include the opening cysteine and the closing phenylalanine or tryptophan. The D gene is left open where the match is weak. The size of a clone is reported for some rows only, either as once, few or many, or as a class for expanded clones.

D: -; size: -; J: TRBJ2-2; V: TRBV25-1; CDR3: CASSVEGDRYTGELFF; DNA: TGTGCCAGCAGTGTGGAGGGGGACCGTTACACCGGGGAGCTGTTTTTT
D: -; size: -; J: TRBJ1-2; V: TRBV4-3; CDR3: CASSQDLGLTGYGYTF; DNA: TGCGCCAGCAGCCAAGACCTAGGATTGACAGGCTATGGCTACACCTTC
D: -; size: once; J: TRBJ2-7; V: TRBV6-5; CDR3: CASEDPTRIGYEQYF; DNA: TGTGCCAGCGAGGACCCGACTAGGATCGGCTACGAGCAGTACTTC
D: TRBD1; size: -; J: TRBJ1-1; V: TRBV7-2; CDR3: CASSLVGTANTEAFF; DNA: TGTGCCAGCAGCTTAGTCGGGACAGCGAACACTGAAGCTTTCTTT
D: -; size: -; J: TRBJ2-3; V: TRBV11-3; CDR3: CASSPAHPGDTQYF; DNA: TGTGCCAGCAGCCCCGCCCACCCAGGAGATACGCAGTATTTT
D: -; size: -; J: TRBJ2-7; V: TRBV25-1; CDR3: CASTQGSAGPVEQYF; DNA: TGTGCCAGCACCCAAGGTAGCGCAGGTCCGGTAGAGCAGTACTTC
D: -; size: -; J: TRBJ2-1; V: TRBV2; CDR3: CASPNPEPEDEQFF; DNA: TGTGCCAGCCCAAACCCGGAGCCTGAGGATGAGCAGTTCTTC
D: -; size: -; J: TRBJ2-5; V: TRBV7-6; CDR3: CASSVRLFRSQETQYF; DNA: TGTGCCAGCAGCGTAAGACTCTTTCGGAGTCAAGAGACCCAGTACTTC
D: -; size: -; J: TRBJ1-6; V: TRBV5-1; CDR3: CASSTDGVGAPLHF; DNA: TGCGCCAGCAGTACGGACGGGGTGGGGGCACCCCTCCACTTT
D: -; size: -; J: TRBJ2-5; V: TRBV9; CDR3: CASSVAQGRGETQYF; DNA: TGTGCCAGCAGCGTGGCCCAGGGACGGGGAGAGACCCAGTACTTC
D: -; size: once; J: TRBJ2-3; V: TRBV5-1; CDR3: CASSLRGSTDTQYF; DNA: TGCGCCAGCAGCTTGCGGGGGAGCACAGATACGCAGTATTTT
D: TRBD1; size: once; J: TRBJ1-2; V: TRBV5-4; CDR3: CASSFLDRGNYGYTF; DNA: TGTGCCAGCAGCTTTTTGGACAGGGGCAACTATGGCTACACCTTC